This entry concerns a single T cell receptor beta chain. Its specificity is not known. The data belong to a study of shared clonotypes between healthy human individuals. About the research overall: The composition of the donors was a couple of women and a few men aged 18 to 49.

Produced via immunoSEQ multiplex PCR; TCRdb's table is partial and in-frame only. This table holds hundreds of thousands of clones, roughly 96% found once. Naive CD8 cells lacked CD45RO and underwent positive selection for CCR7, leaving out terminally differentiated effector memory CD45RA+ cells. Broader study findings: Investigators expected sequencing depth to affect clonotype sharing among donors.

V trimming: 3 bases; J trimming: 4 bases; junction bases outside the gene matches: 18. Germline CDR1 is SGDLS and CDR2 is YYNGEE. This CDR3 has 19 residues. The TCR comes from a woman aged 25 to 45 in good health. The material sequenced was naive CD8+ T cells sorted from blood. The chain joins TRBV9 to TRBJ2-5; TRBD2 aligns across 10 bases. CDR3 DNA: TGTGCCAGCAGCGAGGAAGGGGGAGCGGGAGGGCCCTCTGGAGAGACCCAGTACTTC. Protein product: CASSEEGGAGGPSGETQYF.